Each of the 16 T cell receptor beta chains below was sequenced from the same sample in a study of EBV T-cell therapy then PD-1 blockade in nasopharyngeal carcinoma. The data were produced by immunoSEQ multiplex PCR, yet TCRdb's version contains in-frame clones alone and is incomplete. The sample records 20,000 or so clones, about 80% being singletons. Time point of the sample: 266 days after commencement of treatment, after nivolumab therapy. The treatment here: AdE1-LMPpoly-expanded autologous EBV-specific T-cell therapy followed by anti-PD-1 nivolumab. Their cognate antigens are unknown. The material was CD8+ T cells from blood, obtained at approximately day 260 from a patient whose treatment included autologous EBV-specific T cells and nivolumab. Receptors were obtained from a middle-aged man with nasopharyngeal carcinoma.

This chain uses TRBV6-1 with TRBJ2-1; 7 bases are a match to TRBD1. From germline, CDR1 is MNHNS and CDR2 SASEGT. The CDR3 runs 15 residues. The trim removed 0 bases at V and 4 bases at J, leaving 3 bases unmatched. CDR3 loop: CASSEAGGEYNEQFF. As DNA, the CDR3 is TGTGCCAGCAGTGAAGCAGGGGGCGAATACAATGAGCAGTTCTTC.

This chain connects TRBV2 to TRBJ1-5, with D perhaps TRBD1 (6 bases). CDR1 and CDR2 (germline): SNHLY, FYNNEI. The CDR3 is 14 residues long. V shed 8 bases and J shed 0 bases, with 11 bases lying between them. In DNA form, the CDR3 reads TGTGCCAGCTCCGGGACATATAGCAATCAGCCCCAGCATTTT. It encodes CASSGTYSNQPQHF.

CDR3 bases: TGTGCCAGCAGCTTGGGCGGGCCGAGCTCCTACGAGCAGTACTTC. It yields the protein CASSLGGPSSYEQYF. This chain uses TRBV5-6 with TRBJ2-7; D is possibly TRBD2 (5 bases). This CDR3 has 15 amino acids. CDR1 and CDR2 from the germline V gene are SGHDT and YYEEEE. Between the trimmed V and J ends, which lost 0 bases and 0 bases, there was a span of 10 bases.

V and J are TRBV19 and TRBJ2-1; 7 bases fit TRBD2. Trimming at V came to 1 base and at J to 4 bases, leaving 4 bases not matched to a gene. The CDR3 is 15 residues long. Germline CDR1 and CDR2: LNHDA and SQIVND (reference sequence). This CDR3 reads CASSIVLAKYNEQFF. The CDR3 DNA sequence: TGTGCCAGTAGTATAGTACTAGCGAAGTACAATGAGCAGTTCTTC.

The chain combines TRBV28 with TRBJ2-3; unclear D gene. CDR1 and CDR2 (germline): MDHEN, SYDVKM. The CDR3 loop spans 14 amino acids. V lost 5 bases and J lost 8, with 17 bases in between. CDR3 residues: CASSLDGIRVTQYF. CDR3 in DNA: TGTGCCAGCAGTCTGGACGGTATTCGTGTTACGCAGTATTTT.

The rearrangement uses TRBV19 and TRBJ2-7; tentative D call: TRBD2 (5 bases). Deletions cut 8 bases from V and 3 bases from J, with 17 bases between. The CDR3 extends over 14 amino acids. Germline V CDR1 and CDR2: LNHDA, SQIVND (reference sequence). Written as DNA, the CDR3 is TGTGCCAGTGGGGAGCTAGGGCGCTACTACGAGCAGTACTTC. It encodes CASGELGRYYEQYF.

This chain uses TRBV4-1 with TRBJ1-2; a weak D match, TRBD1 (5 bases). CDR3 length: 16 residues. Per germline, CDR1 MGHRA and CDR2 YSYEKL. V lost 4 bases and J 0 bases, leaving 15 bases between the germline ends. This CDR3 reads CASSPEPQGTNYGYTF. The CDR3 DNA follows: TGCGCCAGCAGCCCAGAGCCCCAGGGAACTAACTATGGCTACACCTTC.

The rearrangement joins TRBV7-9 to TRBJ2-6, with a tentative D call TRBD2 (6 bases). The CDR3 totals 15 residues. Germline V gene sequence: CDR1 SEHNR, CDR2 FQNEAQ (reference sequence). Trimming took off 4 bases at V and 2 bases at J, with 9 bases between the two ends. CDR3 DNA sequence: TGTGCCAGCAGCTGGGGGGTGGCTGGGGCCAACGTCCTGACTTTC. Translating gives CASSWGVAGANVLTF.

The rearrangement uses TRBV6-5 and TRBJ1-6, with D maybe TRBD1 (6 bases). Trimming took 9 bases from V and 7 from J, leaving 13 bases between them. CDR1 is MNHEY, CDR2 SVGAGI, per germline. The CDR3 runs 13 residues. CDR3 loop: CASSPGENSPLHF. CDR3 bases: TGTGCCAGTAGCCCAGGGGAAAATTCACCCCTCCACTTT.

The rearrangement links TRBV7-9 to TRBJ1-1; no clear D gene. This CDR3 has 13 amino acids. The V and J ends lost 1 base and 4 bases respectively, with 7 bases between them. Germline CDR1 SEHNR, CDR2 FQNEAQ (reference sequence). The CDR3 region is CASSLGHLTEAFF. Here the CDR3 DNA reads TGTGCCAGCAGCTTAGGCCATCTCACTGAAGCTTTCTTT. Variable domain in full (rest from reference TRBV7-9 and TRBJ1-1): DTGVSQNPRHKITKRGQNVTFRCDPISEHNRLYWYRQTLGQGPEFLTYFQNEAQLEKSRLLSDRFSAERPKGSFSTLEIQRTEQGDSAMYLCASSLGHLTEAFFGQGTRLTVV.

This clone was detected once. V is TRBV5-4 and J is TRBJ1-2, with 8 nucleotides matching TRBD1. Germline values: CDR1 SGHNT, CDR2 YYREEE (reference sequence). The CDR3 runs 13 residues. V shed 4 bases, J shed 4 bases, and the junction held 3 bases outside the gene matches. CDR3 in DNA: TGTGCCAGCAGCCCCAGGGGGCTCTATGGCTACACCTTC. Encoded protein: CASSPRGLYGYTF.

For this clone: This same CDR3 is encoded by further DNA sequences in the sample. The chain is built from TRBV5-1 and TRBJ1-5; tentative D call: TRBD1 (5 bases). Trimming took off 2 bases at V and 7 bases at J, with 10 bases between the two ends. Germline V CDR1 and CDR2: SGHRS, YFSETQ. The CDR3 is made up of 13 amino acids. The CDR3: CASSFEGDQPQHF. In DNA, the CDR3 is TGCGCCAGCAGCTTCGAAGGGGACCAGCCCCAGCATTTT.

The rearrangement uses TRBV4-1 and TRBJ2-1; D not resolved. The CDR3 has 15 residues. Trimming removed 0 bases from V and 0 bases from J, with 6 bases in between. Germline assignment: CDR1 MGHRA and CDR2 YSYEKL. The CDR3 nucleotides are TGCGCCAGCAGCCAAGAAGCGCGCTCCTACAATGAGCAGTTCTTC. Protein sequence: CASSQEARSYNEQFF.

This chain connects TRBV7-2 to TRBJ1-3, with D possibly matching TRBD1 (5 bases). The CDR3 runs 17 residues. The germline CDR1 and CDR2 sequences are SGHTA and FQGNSA. Trimming shortened V by 1 base and J by 0 bases, and 13 bases separated the two germline ends. CDR3 sequence reads: CASSLGLSGFSGNTIYF. The CDR3 region has the DNA TGTGCCAGCAGCTTAGGGTTATCAGGGTTCTCTGGAAACACCATATATTTT.

This chain joins TRBV4-1 and TRBJ2-2; no clear D gene. Germline V gene lookup returns CDR1 MGHRA and CDR2 YSYEKL. V was shortened by 5 bases and J by 1 base, with 8 bases between the two germline ends. This CDR3 spans 14 amino acids. CDR3 coding DNA: TGCGCCAGCAGCTTTGGGGAGAACACCGGGGAGCTGTTTTTT. Protein product: CASSFGENTGELFF.

The chain combines TRBV6-2 or TRBV6-3 with TRBJ2-7; D remains ambiguous. The V gene lost 3 bases and the J gene lost 5 bases, with 5 bases spanning the gap. The germline V gene has CDR1 MNHEY and CDR2 SVGEGT. This CDR3 is 11 amino acids long. CDR3 nucleotides: TGTGCCAGCAGTTATTCCGACGAGCAGTACTTC. Residues: CASSYSDEQYF.